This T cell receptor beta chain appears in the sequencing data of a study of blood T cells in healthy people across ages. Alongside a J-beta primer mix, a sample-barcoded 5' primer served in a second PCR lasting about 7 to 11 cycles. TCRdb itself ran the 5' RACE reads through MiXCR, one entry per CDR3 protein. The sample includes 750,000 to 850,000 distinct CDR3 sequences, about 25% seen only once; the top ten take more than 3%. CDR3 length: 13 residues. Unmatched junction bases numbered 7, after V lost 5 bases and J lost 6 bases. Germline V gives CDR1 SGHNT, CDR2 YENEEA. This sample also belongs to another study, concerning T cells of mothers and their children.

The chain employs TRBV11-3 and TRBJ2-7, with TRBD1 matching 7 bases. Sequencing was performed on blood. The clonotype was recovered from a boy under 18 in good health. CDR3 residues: CASSILTGAEQYF. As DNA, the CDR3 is TGTGCCAGCAGCATTCTAACAGGGGCCGAGCAGTACTTC.